The 21 T cell receptor beta chains in this list originate from one sample, sequenced in a study of blood T cell repertoires in COVID-19. Clones were sequenced by immunoSEQ multiplex PCR, and TCRdb holds only the in-frame ones, with some missing. This sample has about 140,000 clones, with 60% to 85% found just once. What was sequenced was peripheral blood. Receptor source: a woman aged 80 or older with active or convalescent COVID-19.

In this sample, this clone turned up a few times. The chain uses TRBV3-1 (or the pseudogene TRBV3-2) and TRBJ1-6; maybe TRBD1 (6 bases). The germline gives CDR1 LGHDT, CDR2 YNNKEL (reference sequence). The CDR3 runs 15 residues. V dropped 4 bases and J dropped 6 bases, with 13 bases sitting between them. CDR3: CASSLRTASNSPLHF. CDR3 sequence (DNA): TGTGCCAGCAGCCTTAGGACAGCCTCTAATTCACCCCTCCACTTT.

The gene calls are TRBV6-6 and TRBJ2-7, with a possible D match to TRBD1 (5 bases). V lost 7 bases and J 5 bases, leaving 21 bases between the germline ends. Germline V gene sequence: CDR1 MNHNY, CDR2 SVGAGI (reference sequence). The CDR3 loop spans 15 amino acids. This chain's CDR3 is CASTLGLGEQDEQYF. CDR3 sequence (DNA): TGTGCCAGCACCCTTGGGTTGGGTGAACAGGACGAGCAGTACTTC.

The rearrangement joins TRBV5-1 to TRBJ2-1, with TRBD2 matching 9 bases. CDR1 SGHRS and CDR2 YFSETQ come from the germline V gene. The CDR3 covers 15 residues. The ends lost 0 bases at V and 7 bases at J; junction bases unmatched: 5. The DNA for the CDR3 is TGCGCCAGCAGCTTGGTTTCTAGCGGGGTGAATGAGCAGTTCTTC. Amino acid sequence: CASSLVSSGVNEQFF.

The chain links TRBV2 to TRBJ2-2, with 7 bases lining up with TRBD1. The CDR3 has 14 residues. CDR1 SNHLY and CDR2 FYNNEI come from the germline V gene. The trim removed 6 bases at V and 0 bases at J, leaving 1 base unmatched. CDR3 sequence (DNA): TGTGCCAGCAGGGACAGGACGAACACCGGGGAGCTGTTTTTT. Translating it yields CASRDRTNTGELFF.

The chain is built from TRBV14 and TRBJ1-2, with D tentatively TRBD1 (6 bases). V was pared by 2 bases and J by 8 bases, with 18 bases between. Germline CDR1 SGHDN, CDR2 FVKESK. CDR3 length equals 15 residues. The CDR3 loop is CASSQIQGNTGGYTF. The CDR3 nucleotides are TGTGCCAGCAGCCAAATCCAGGGGAATACTGGAGGCTACACCTTC.

The chain has TRBV27 and TRBJ2-3; 9 positions agree with TRBD1. The CDR3 contains 16 residues. Germline V gives CDR1 MNHEY, CDR2 SMNVEV (reference sequence). Germline trimming cut 0 bases from V and 8 bases from J; bases unmatched to any gene: 9. In DNA, the CDR3 is TGTGCCAGCAGTTTATCTTCGGGACAGGGCATAGGTACGCAGTATTTT. Residues: CASSLSSGQGIGTQYF.

The chain uses TRBV6-5 and TRBJ1-1; D is possibly TRBD1 (6 bases). V was shortened by 2 bases and J by 4 bases, with 11 bases between the two germline ends. This CDR3 contains 14 residues. In germline, CDR1 is MNHEY, CDR2 SVGAGI. CDR3 in amino acids: CASSYGGRGTEAFF. The CDR3 DNA follows: TGTGCCAGCAGTTACGGGGGCAGGGGCACTGAAGCTTTCTTT.

This sequence joins TRBV18 and TRBJ1-5; 7 bases line up with TRBD1. V dropped 4 bases and J dropped 4; count of bases not matched to a gene: 13. The CDR3 sequence is 17 residues long. Germline V gene sequence: CDR1 KGHSH, CDR2 LQKENI. CDR3 in amino acids: CASSLNNGRTGNQPQHF. The CDR3 DNA reads as TGTGCCAGCTCACTCAACAACGGCCGGACAGGAAATCAGCCCCAGCATTTT.

The chain joins TRBV7-8 to TRBJ1-6; the match to TRBD1 covers 8 bases. V gave up 5 bases and J gave up 4 bases; unmatched junction bases: 7. CDR1 SGHVS and CDR2 FQNEAQ come from the germline V gene. This CDR3 has 16 amino acids. The CDR3 bases are TGTGCCAGCAGCATTGGACAGGGCGAATATAATTCACCCCTCCACTTT. Translating gives CASSIGQGEYNSPLHF.

J is TRBJ2-7 and V is TRBV5-5; a possible D gene is TRBD1 (6 bases). V dropped 4 bases and J dropped 3 bases, with 8 bases sitting between them. The CDR3 totals 12 residues. Per germline, CDR1 SGHKS and CDR2 YYEKEE (reference sequence). CDR3: CASSRDIYEQYF. In DNA form, the CDR3 reads TGTGCCAGCAGCAGGGACATCTACGAGCAGTACTTC.

The chain links TRBV5-5 to TRBJ2-6; D may be TRBD2 (5 bases). With 1 base removed from V and 4 bases from J, the gap between germline ends came to 9 bases. The CDR3 is 15 residues long. Germline values: CDR1 SGHKS, CDR2 YYEKEE (reference sequence). CDR3 nucleotides: TGTGCCAGCAGCTTGCGGGATATGGGGGCCAACGTCCTGACTTTC. The encoded protein is CASSLRDMGANVLTF.

The rearrangement links TRBV5-5 to TRBJ1-6; TRBD1 agrees at 7 bases. Germline assignment: CDR1 SGHKS and CDR2 YYEKEE (reference sequence). After removal of 3 bases from V and 4 bases from J, the junction contained 7 bases not matched to a gene. The CDR3 runs to 16 residues. The CDR3 DNA reads as TGTGCCAGCAGCTGGCCCCGGGACAGATATAATTCACCCCTCCACTTT. This sequence encodes CASSWPRDRYNSPLHF.

This chain uses TRBV29-1 with TRBJ1-2; perhaps TRBD1 as D (5 bases). Trimming removed 3 bases at V and 7 bases at J, with 15 bases between. CDR1 and CDR2 from the germline V gene are SQVTM and ANQGSEA. The CDR3 sequence is 13 residues long. The CDR3 sequence is CSVDVRAFGGYTF. Here the CDR3 DNA reads TGCAGCGTTGATGTCAGGGCTTTTGGTGGCTACACCTTC.

The J gene is TRBJ1-2, the V gene TRBV5-4; D is unresolved. This CDR3 has 12 residues. The V gene lost 0 bases and the J gene lost 4 bases, with 4 bases spanning the gap. CDR1 is SGHNT and CDR2 is YYREEE in the germline V gene (reference sequence). CDR3 nucleotide sequence: TGTGCCAGCAGCTTGGACAGCTATGGCTACACCTTC. This encodes CASSLDSYGYTF.

The rearrangement joins TRBV18 to TRBJ2-7, with 8 nucleotides matching TRBD1. With 5 bases clipped from V and 0 bases from J, the junction kept 3 bases outside the gene matches. The CDR3 loop spans 14 amino acids. Germline V gene data show CDR1 as KGHSH and CDR2 as LQKENI. The CDR3 region is CASSYDRGSYEQYF. For the CDR3, the DNA is TGTGCCAGCTCATACGACAGGGGCTCCTACGAGCAGTACTTC.

The chain combines TRBV2 with TRBJ1-2, with D possibly being TRBD1 (6 bases). CDR1 is SNHLY and CDR2 is FYNNEI in the germline V gene. Trimming took off 7 bases at V and 4 bases at J, with 22 bases between the two ends. The CDR3 loop spans 16 amino acids. CDR3 sequence reads: CASIPGSAGASYGYTF. As DNA, the CDR3 is TGTGCCAGCATCCCTGGATCTGCGGGGGCAAGCTATGGCTACACCTTC.

In its sample, this clone was seen once. V is TRBV30 and J is TRBJ2-2; the D gene is possibly TRBD2 (5 bases). The germline V gene has CDR1 GTSNPN and CDR2 SVGIG (reference sequence). CDR3 length: 15 residues. With 0 bases removed from V and 2 bases from J, the gap between germline ends came to 10 bases. CDR3 residues: CAWSVDSRNTGELFF. CDR3 coding DNA: TGTGCCTGGAGTGTGGACTCGAGAAACACCGGGGAGCTGTTTTTT. The full variable domain, completed using reference TRBV30 and TRBJ2-2, is SQTIHQWPATLVQPVGSPLSLECTVEGTSNPNLYWYRQAAGRGLQLLFYSVGIGQISSEVPQNLSASRPQDRQFILSSKKLLLSDSGFYLCAWSVDSRNTGELFFGEGSRLTVL.

The chain links TRBV12-2 to TRBJ2-7; TRBD1, the D gene given by the table, was not confirmed from the DNA. TRBV12-2 is assigned pseudogene status. The CDR3 has 15 residues. CDR3 DNA sequence: TGTGCAAGTCGCTTAGAGCACAGAGCCCACTACGAGCAGTACTTC. Its protein is CASRLEHRAHYEQYF.

As to this clone: A junction end diverges from the germline sequence, so it may reflect a read error. The genes are TRBV7-7 and TRBJ2-2; 7 bases are shared with TRBD1. The germline CDR1 and CDR2 sequences are SSHAT and FNYEAQ (reference sequence). CDR3 length equals 16 residues. CDR3 sequence (DNA): TGTGCTAGCAGCTCCAGGACAGGACCGAACACCGGGGAGCTGTTTTTT. As protein: CASSSRTGPNTGELFF. Looking up the rest from reference TRBV7-7 and TRBJ2-2 gives the full variable domain: GAGVSQSPRYKVTKRGQDVTLRCDPISSHATLYWYQQALGQGPEFLTYFNYEAQPDKSGLPSDRFSAERPEGSISTLTIQRTEQRDSAMYRCASSSRTGPNTGELFFGEGSRLTVL.

The chain joins TRBV19 to TRBJ1-2; D not certain. Trimming took 6 bases from V and 7 from J, leaving 18 bases between them. The CDR3 runs to 14 residues. CDR1 is LNHDA, CDR2 SQIVND, per germline (reference sequence). CDR3 protein: CASSIEGGLGGYTF. The CDR3 bases are TGTGCCAGTAGCATCGAGGGAGGGCTTGGTGGCTACACCTTC.

This rearrangement joins TRBV5-1 to TRBJ1-4; D not certain. Per germline, CDR1 SGHRS and CDR2 YFSETQ. The V and J ends lost 5 bases and 7 bases respectively, with 24 bases between them. CDR3 size: 17 residues. CDR3 region: CASRFGRRVGLGEKLFF. CDR3 in DNA: TGCGCCAGCAGATTTGGAAGGAGGGTAGGGCTGGGTGAAAAACTGTTTTTT. Full variable domain (rest looked up from reference TRBV5-1 and TRBJ1-4): KAGVTQTPRYLIKTRGQQVTLSCSPISGHRSVSWYQQTPGQGLQFLFEYFSETQRNKGNFPGRFSGRQFSNSRSEMNVSTLELGDSALYLCASRFGRRVGLGEKLFFGSGTQLSVL.